These T cell receptor beta chains were read from a single sample in a study of T-cell reconstitution after alpha-beta-depleted transplantation in children. TCRdb re-derived calls from the PCR reads in MiXCR, one entry per CDR3 protein. This table holds 29,000 or so distinct CDR3 sequences, under 8% found once. The sample was PBMCs, mostly from graft donor cells, taken 180 days after TCRalphabeta/CD19-depleted stem cell transplant. The origin of the receptors is a male patient between 5 and 17 years old who had a stem cell transplant for acute myeloid leukemia, so the T cells may come from the graft donor. Both conserved end residues are part of each CDR3. D genes are given only for firm matches. Expanded clones are given a class, and other clones once, few, many or no size at all.

CASSPTGGAYGELFF,TGTGCCAGCAGCCCGACAGGGGGCGCGTACGGGGAGCTGTTTTTT,TRBD1,TRBV4-2,many,15,TRBJ2-2
CASSLDTTSYGYTF,TGCGCCAGCAGCTTGGATACCACGAGCTATGGCTACACCTTC,NA,TRBV5-1,many,14,TRBJ1-2
CSARGLLAPNSYNEQFF,TGCAGTGCTAGGGGGCTACTAGCGCCCAACTCCTACAATGAGCAGTTCTTC,TRBD2,TRBV20-1,NA,17,TRBJ2-1
CASSSLTGSPLHF,TGTGCCAGCAGTTCCTTGACTGGTTCACCCCTCCACTTT,NA,TRBV6-5,many,13,TRBJ1-6
CASSGYSGRPSTGELFF,TGTGCCAGCAGCGGCTATAGCGGGAGGCCCTCCACCGGGGAGCTGTTTTTT,TRBD2,TRBV12-3/TRBV12-4,many,17,TRBJ2-2
CASGVSGNHNEQFF,TGTGCCAGCGGTGTTAGCGGGAACCACAATGAGCAGTTCTTC,TRBD2,TRBV7-9,many,14,TRBJ2-1
CASSQGITEAFF,TGCGCCAGCAGCCAAGGGATCACTGAAGCTTTCTTT,NA,TRBV4-3,many,12,TRBJ1-1
CASSLVQASYNEQFF,TGTGCCAGCAGCTTGGTACAGGCTTCCTACAATGAGCAGTTCTTC,NA,TRBV5-6,medium-sized,15,TRBJ2-1
CASTLLAGLSEQFF,TGTGCCAGCACCTTACTAGCGGGGTTGAGTGAGCAGTTCTTC,TRBD2,TRBV7-9,many,14,TRBJ2-1
CATCQDRAGAGRDEQFF,TGTGCCACCTGCCAAGATAGGGCGGGAGCTGGTCGAGATGAGCAGTTCTTC,TRBD2,TRBV3-1,NA,17,TRBJ2-1
CSAPRRGGLTDTQYF,TGCAGTGCCCCGCGACGGGGGGGGCTAACAGATACGCAGTATTTT,TRBD2,TRBV20-1,many,15,TRBJ2-3
CASSPDRVTGELFF,TGTGCCAGCAGCCCAGACAGGGTCACCGGGGAGCTGTTTTTT,TRBD1,TRBV11-3,many,14,TRBJ2-2
CASSLDRDRGYNEQFF,TGTGCCAGCAGCTTAGATCGGGACAGGGGGTACAATGAGCAGTTCTTC,TRBD1,TRBV11-2,many,16,TRBJ2-1
CASSGPLGTQYF,TGTGCCAGCAGCGGACCCTTGGGTACGCAGTATTTT,NA,TRBV7-2,many,12,TRBJ2-3
CACNRGEDYEQYF,TGTGCCTGTAACAGGGGCGAGGACTACGAGCAGTACTTC,TRBD1,TRBV30,many,13,TRBJ2-7
CSASGAAGEQFF,TGCAGTGCTAGCGGGGCAGCTGGTGAGCAGTTCTTC,NA,TRBV20-1,many,12,TRBJ2-1
CASSRRLGPNEQFF,TGCGCCAGCAGCCGCCGACTAGGCCCCAATGAGCAGTTCTTC,NA,TRBV4-3,many,14,TRBJ2-1
CSAIIQGGQETQYF,TGCAGTGCTATAATCCAGGGGGGCCAGGAGACCCAGTACTTC,NA,TRBV20-1,many,14,TRBJ2-5
CASSLAYNEQFF,TGTGCCAGCAGTTTGGCCTACAATGAGCAGTTCTTC,NA,TRBV28,many,12,TRBJ2-1
CASIPQVNTEAFF,TGTGCCAGCATCCCCCAAGTGAACACTGAAGCTTTCTTT,NA,TRBV28,many,13,TRBJ1-1
CASSTGGGTETQYF,TGTGCCAGCAGTACCGGCGGGGGAACAGAGACCCAGTACTTC,TRBD2,TRBV6-6,many,14,TRBJ2-5
CASSLRPLGGGHEQYF,TGTGCCAGCAGCCTTCGGCCGCTAGGGGGCGGACACGAGCAGTACTTC,TRBD1,TRBV7-9,many,16,TRBJ2-7
CSDPSGRAETQYF,TGCAGCGACCCTAGCGGGAGAGCTGAGACCCAGTACTTC,TRBD2,TRBV29-1,many,13,TRBJ2-5
CASSPPGTGVNTEAFF,TGTGCCAGCAGTCCCCCCGGGACAGGGGTGAACACTGAAGCTTTCTTT,TRBD1,TRBV6-1,many,16,TRBJ1-1
CASSLEGAGYGYTF,TGTGCCAGCAGCTTAGAGGGGGCGGGGTATGGCTACACCTTC,TRBD1,TRBV7-2,many,14,TRBJ1-2
CASSPRDRDTQYF,TGTGCCAGCAGTCCCCGGGACAGGGATACGCAGTATTTT,TRBD1,TRBV12-3/TRBV12-4,many,13,TRBJ2-3
CATSRAGLGTMNQQFF,TGTGCCACCAGCAGAGCTGGTCTTGGCACAATGAATCAGCAGTTCTTC,NA,TRBV15,many,16,TRBJ2-1
CASSQARQLGELFF,TGTGCCAGCAGCCAAGCCAGACAACTAGGGGAGCTGTTTTTT,NA,TRBV3-1,many,14,TRBJ2-2
CASSLPTGYYGYTF,TGTGCCAGCAGCTTACCGACAGGGTACTATGGCTACACCTTC,TRBD1,TRBV7-2,many,14,TRBJ1-2
CASSVSQGRYYNSPLHF,TGTGCCAGCAGTGTTTCGCAGGGGCGATACTATAATTCACCCCTCCACTTT,NA,TRBV2,many,17,TRBJ1-6
CASSSGQTTINYGYTF,TGTGCCAGCAGCTCCGGACAGACTACTATTAACTATGGCTACACCTTC,NA,TRBV7-2,many,16,TRBJ1-2
CASSYSLGNTIYF,TGTGCCAGCAGTTACTCTCTCGGAAACACCATATATTTT,NA,TRBV6-6,many,13,TRBJ1-3
CASSSTPGQGTDTQYF,TGTGCCAGCAGCTCCACCCCGGGACAGGGGACAGATACGCAGTATTTT,TRBD1,TRBV11-1,many,16,TRBJ2-3
CATSTQPTGGGTDTQYF,TGTGCCACCAGCACCCAACCTACAGGGGGCGGCACAGATACGCAGTATTTT,TRBD1,TRBV15,few,17,TRBJ2-3
CASSPRQLQETQYF,TGTGCCAGCTCACCTCGCCAGTTACAAGAGACCCAGTACTTC,NA,TRBV18,many,14,TRBJ2-5
CASSPGRIPYEQYF,TGCGCCAGCAGCCCGGGACGGATACCCTACGAGCAGTACTTC,NA,TRBV4-1,many,14,TRBJ2-7
CAISLLAGNTGELFF,TGTGCCATCAGCTTACTAGCGGGGAACACCGGGGAGCTGTTTTTT,TRBD2,TRBV6-2/TRBV6-3,NA,15,TRBJ2-2
CAISESSGRMTEAFF,TGTGCCATCAGTGAGTCCTCGGGGCGCATGACTGAAGCTTTCTTT,NA,TRBV10-3,many,15,TRBJ1-1
CASSYWPSGSDTQYF,TGTGCCAGCAGTTATTGGCCTAGCGGGTCCGATACGCAGTATTTT,TRBD2,TRBV27,many,15,TRBJ2-3
CASSLVLQGGINSPLHF,TGTGCCAGCAGCTTAGTGCTACAGGGGGGTATAAATTCACCCCTCCACTTT,TRBD1,TRBV7-2,many,17,TRBJ1-6
CASSLFWAGTEAFF,TGTGCCAGCAGCTTATTCTGGGCGGGCACTGAAGCTTTCTTT,NA,TRBV7-9,many,14,TRBJ1-1
CSAYDRGNEQFF,TGCAGTGCATACGACCGGGGCAATGAGCAGTTCTTC,NA,TRBV20-1,NA,12,TRBJ2-1
CASSFYRETEAFF,TGTGCCAGCAGTTTCTACAGGGAGACTGAAGCTTTCTTT,NA,TRBV12-3/TRBV12-4,many,13,TRBJ1-1
CASSYDSPGTQYF,TGTGCCAGCAGCTACGACAGTCCGGGGACGCAGTATTTT,NA,TRBV7-3,many,13,TRBJ2-3
CASSPLAGSTGELFF,TGCGCCAGCAGCCCTTTAGCGGGCTCCACCGGGGAGCTGTTTTTT,TRBD2,TRBV5-1,many,15,TRBJ2-2
CASSLGGGPQHF,TGTGCCAGCAGCTTAGGGGGTGGACCCCAGCATTTT,NA,TRBV7-9,medium-sized,12,TRBJ1-5
CASRSGNGPYEQYF,TGTGCCAGCAGATCCGGAAACGGACCCTACGAGCAGTACTTC,NA,TRBV27,many,14,TRBJ2-7
CASSRTSYYEQYF,TGTGCCAGCAGCAGGACAAGCTACTACGAGCAGTACTTC,NA,TRBV6-2/TRBV6-3,many,13,TRBJ2-7
CASSSATSGILDTGELFF,TGTGCCAGCAGTTCTGCGACTAGCGGGATTTTAGACACCGGGGAGCTGTTTTTT,TRBD2,TRBV6-2/TRBV6-3,many,18,TRBJ2-2